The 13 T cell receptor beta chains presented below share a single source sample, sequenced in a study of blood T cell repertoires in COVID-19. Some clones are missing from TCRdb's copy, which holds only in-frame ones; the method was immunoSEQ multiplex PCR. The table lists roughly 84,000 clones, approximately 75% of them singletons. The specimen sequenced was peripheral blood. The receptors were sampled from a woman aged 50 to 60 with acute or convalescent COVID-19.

Here the CDR3 DNA reads TGTGCCAGCAGCCGGTCGAGGGAAAAACTGTTTTTT. Translating it yields CASSRSREKLFF. V and J are TRBV7-9 and TRBJ1-4; unclear D gene. Per the germline V gene, CDR1 is SEHNR and CDR2 is FQNEAQ (reference sequence). The V gene lost 5 bases and the J gene lost 8 bases, with 9 bases spanning the gap. The CDR3 has 12 amino acids.

CDR3 sequence reads: CASSLFWAQETQYF. For the CDR3, the DNA is TGTGCCAGCAGTTTATTTTGGGCTCAAGAGACCCAGTACTTC. The genes are TRBV6-5 and TRBJ2-5; D remains ambiguous. This CDR3 has 14 residues. The ends were cut back, 4 bases at V and 2 bases at J, with 11 bases in the middle. Germline V lookup: CDR1 MNHEY, CDR2 SVGAGI.

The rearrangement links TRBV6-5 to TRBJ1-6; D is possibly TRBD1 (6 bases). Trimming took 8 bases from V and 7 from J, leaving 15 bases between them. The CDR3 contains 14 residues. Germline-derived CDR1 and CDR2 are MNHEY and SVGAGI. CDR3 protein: CASHYGGENSPLHF. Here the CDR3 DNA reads TGTGCCAGCCACTATGGGGGCGAGAATTCACCCCTCCACTTT.

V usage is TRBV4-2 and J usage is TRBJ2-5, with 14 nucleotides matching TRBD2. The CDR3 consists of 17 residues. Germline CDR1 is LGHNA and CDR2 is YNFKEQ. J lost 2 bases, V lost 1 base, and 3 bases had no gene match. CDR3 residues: CASSQGLAGGVQETQYF. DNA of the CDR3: TGTGCCAGCAGCCAAGGACTAGCGGGGGGGGTTCAAGAGACCCAGTACTTC.

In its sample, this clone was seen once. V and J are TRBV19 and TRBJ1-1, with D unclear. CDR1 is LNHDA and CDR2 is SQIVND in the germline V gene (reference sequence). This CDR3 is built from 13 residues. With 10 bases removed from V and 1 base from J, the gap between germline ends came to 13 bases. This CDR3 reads CATRRYSNTEAFF. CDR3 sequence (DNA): TGTGCCACTAGGAGGTATTCGAACACTGAAGCTTTCTTT. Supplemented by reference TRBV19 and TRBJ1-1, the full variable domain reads DGGITQSPKYLFRKEGQNVTLSCEQNLNHDAMYWYRQDPGQGLRLIYYSQIVNDFQKGDIAEGYSVSREKKESFPLTVTSAQKNPTAFYLCATRRYSNTEAFFGQGTRLTVV.

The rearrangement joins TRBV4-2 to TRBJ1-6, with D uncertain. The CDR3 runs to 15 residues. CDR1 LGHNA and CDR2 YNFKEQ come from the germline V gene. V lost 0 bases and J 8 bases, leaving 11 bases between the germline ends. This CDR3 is CASSQDFGGDSPLHF. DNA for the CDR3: TGTGCCAGCAGCCAAGATTTCGGAGGTGATTCACCCCTCCACTTT.

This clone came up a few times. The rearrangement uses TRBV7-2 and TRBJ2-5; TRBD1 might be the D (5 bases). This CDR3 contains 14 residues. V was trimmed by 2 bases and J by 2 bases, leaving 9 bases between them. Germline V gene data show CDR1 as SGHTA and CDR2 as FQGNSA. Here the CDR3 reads CASSLQGGQETQYF. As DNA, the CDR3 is TGTGCCAGCAGCTTACAGGGTGGGCAAGAGACCCAGTACTTC.

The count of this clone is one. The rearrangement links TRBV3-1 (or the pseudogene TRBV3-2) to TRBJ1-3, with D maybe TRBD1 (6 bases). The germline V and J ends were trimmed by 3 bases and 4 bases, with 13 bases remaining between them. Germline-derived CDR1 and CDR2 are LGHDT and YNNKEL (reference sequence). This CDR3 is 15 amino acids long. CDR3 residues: CASSQTPGGGNTIYF. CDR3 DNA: TGTGCCAGCAGCCAGACCCCGGGGGGCGGAAACACCATATATTTT.

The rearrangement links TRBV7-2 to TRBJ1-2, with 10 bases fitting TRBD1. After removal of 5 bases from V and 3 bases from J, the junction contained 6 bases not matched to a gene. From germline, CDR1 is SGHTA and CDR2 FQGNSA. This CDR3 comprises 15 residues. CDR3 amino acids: CASSTKGTGDYGYTF. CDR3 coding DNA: TGTGCCAGCAGCACAAAAGGGACAGGGGACTATGGCTACACCTTC.

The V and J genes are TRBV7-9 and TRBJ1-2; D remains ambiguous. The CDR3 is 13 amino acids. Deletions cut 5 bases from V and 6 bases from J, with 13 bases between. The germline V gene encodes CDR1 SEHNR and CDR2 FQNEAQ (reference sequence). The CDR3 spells CASSDQREDGYTF. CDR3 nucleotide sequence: TGTGCCAGCAGCGATCAGAGGGAGGATGGCTACACCTTC.

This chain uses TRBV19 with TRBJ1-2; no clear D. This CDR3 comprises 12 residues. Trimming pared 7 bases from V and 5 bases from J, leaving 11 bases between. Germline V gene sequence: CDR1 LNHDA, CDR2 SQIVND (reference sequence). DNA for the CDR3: TGTGCCAGTACCGCGGGCGCTTATGGCTACACCTTC. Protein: CASTAGAYGYTF.

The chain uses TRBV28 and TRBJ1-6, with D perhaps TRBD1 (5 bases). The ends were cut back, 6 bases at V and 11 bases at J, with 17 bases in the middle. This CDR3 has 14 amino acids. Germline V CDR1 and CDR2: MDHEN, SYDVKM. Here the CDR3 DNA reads TGTGCCAGCAGGGGGGGTTCTCGGCTGGCACCCCTCCACTTT. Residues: CASRGGSRLAPLHF.

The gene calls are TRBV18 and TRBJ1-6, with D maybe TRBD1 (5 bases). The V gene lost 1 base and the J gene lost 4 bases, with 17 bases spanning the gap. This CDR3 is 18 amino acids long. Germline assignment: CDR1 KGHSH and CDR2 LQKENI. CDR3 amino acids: CASSPRQSSQGYNSPLHF. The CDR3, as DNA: TGTGCCAGCTCACCACGACAGAGTTCACAAGGGTATAATTCACCCCTCCACTTT.